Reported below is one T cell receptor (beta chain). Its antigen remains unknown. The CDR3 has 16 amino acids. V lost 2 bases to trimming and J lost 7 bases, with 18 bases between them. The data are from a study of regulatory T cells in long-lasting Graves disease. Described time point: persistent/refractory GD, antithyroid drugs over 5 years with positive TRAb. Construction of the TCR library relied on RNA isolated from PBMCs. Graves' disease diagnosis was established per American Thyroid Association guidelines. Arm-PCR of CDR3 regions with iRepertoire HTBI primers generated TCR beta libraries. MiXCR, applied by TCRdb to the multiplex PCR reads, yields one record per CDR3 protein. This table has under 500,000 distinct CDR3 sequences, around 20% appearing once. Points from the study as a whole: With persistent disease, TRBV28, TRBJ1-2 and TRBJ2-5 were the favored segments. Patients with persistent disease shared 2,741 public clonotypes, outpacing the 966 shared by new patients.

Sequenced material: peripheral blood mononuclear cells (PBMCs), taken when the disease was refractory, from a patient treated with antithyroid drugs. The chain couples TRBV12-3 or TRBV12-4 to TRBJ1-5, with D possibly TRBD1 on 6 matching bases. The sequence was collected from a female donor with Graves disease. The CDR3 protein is CASSLFPRGSGQPQHF. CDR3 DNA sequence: TGTGCCAGCAGTTTATTTCCCAGGGGTAGCGGACAGCCCCAGCATTTT.